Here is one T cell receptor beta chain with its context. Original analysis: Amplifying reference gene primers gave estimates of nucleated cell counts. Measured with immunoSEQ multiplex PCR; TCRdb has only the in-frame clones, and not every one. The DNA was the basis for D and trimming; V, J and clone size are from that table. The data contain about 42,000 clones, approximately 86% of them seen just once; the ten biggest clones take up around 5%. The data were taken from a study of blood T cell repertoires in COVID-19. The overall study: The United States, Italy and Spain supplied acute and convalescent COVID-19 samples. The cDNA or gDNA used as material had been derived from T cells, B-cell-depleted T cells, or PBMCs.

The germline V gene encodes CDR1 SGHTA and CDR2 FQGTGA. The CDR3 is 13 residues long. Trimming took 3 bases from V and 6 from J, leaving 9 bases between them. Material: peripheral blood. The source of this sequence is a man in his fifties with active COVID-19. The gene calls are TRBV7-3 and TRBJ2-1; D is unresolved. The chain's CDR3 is CASSFGSSNEQFF. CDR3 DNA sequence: TGTGCCAGCAGCTTCGGGTCTTCCAATGAGCAGTTCTTC.